The 28 T cell receptor beta chains below come from one sample, sequenced in a study of cytomegalovirus exposure and HLA in healthy donors. It was with 60 Vbeta and 13 Jbeta primers that the PCR ran. The repertoire was sequenced with immunoSEQ multiplex PCR; TCRdb's copy has only in-frame clones and lacks some. The sample table sets out around 100,000 clones. The sequenced material came from PBMCs. These receptors all come from a man aged 40-49 years in good health and CMV-seronegative.

This CDR3 reads CASSTRGSLNTEAFF. The DNA for the CDR3 is TGTGCCAGCAGCACCCGGGGGTCTTTGAACACTGAAGCTTTCTTT. The genes are TRBV19 and TRBJ1-1; D is perhaps TRBD1 (5 bases). V gave up 9 bases and J gave up 0 bases, with 17 bases separating them. CDR1 is LNHDA and CDR2 is SQIVND in the germline V gene (reference sequence). The CDR3 sequence is 15 residues long.

This rearrangement joins TRBV11-2 to TRBJ2-5; 8 bases line up with TRBD2. The CDR3 has 13 amino acids. With 6 bases clipped from V and 6 bases from J, the junction kept 6 bases outside the gene matches. Germline-derived CDR1 and CDR2 are SGHAT and FQNNGV. CDR3 loop: CASSSGGIQTQYF. The CDR3 DNA is TGTGCCAGCAGTTCGGGGGGGATTCAGACCCAGTACTTC.

This sequence joins TRBV15 and TRBJ2-1, with 13 bases aligning to TRBD2. The CDR3 consists of 14 residues. The ends lost 5 bases at V and 9 bases at J; junction bases unmatched: 4. The germline CDR1 and CDR2 sequences are LNHNV and YYDKDF (reference sequence). CDR3 nucleotide sequence: TGTGCCACCAGCTTGGGACTAGCGGGACGTGAGCAGTTCTTC. Translation gives CATSLGLAGREQFF. The whole variable domain, remainder taken from reference TRBV15 and TRBJ2-1, is DAMVIQNPRYQVTQFGKPVTLSCSQTLNHNVMYWYQQKSSQAPKLLFHYYDKDFNNEADTPDNFQSRRPNTSFCFLDIRSPGLGDTAMYLCATSLGLAGREQFFGPGTRLTVL.

The V gene is TRBV13, the J gene TRBJ2-3; 13 bases align to TRBD2. The CDR3 runs 17 residues. The V gene's germline CDR1 is PRHDT and CDR2 FYEKMQ (reference sequence). V lost 5 bases to trimming and J lost 6 bases; unmatched junction nucleotides: 11. Here the CDR3 reads CASSPSVTSGRWDTQYF. CDR3 bases: TGTGCCAGCAGCCCCAGCGTGACTAGCGGGAGGTGGGATACGCAGTATTTT. The entire variable domain, with the rest obtained from reference TRBV13 and TRBJ2-3, is as follows: AAGVIQSPRHLIKEKRETATLKCYPIPRHDTVYWYQQGPGQDPQFLISFYEKMQSDKGSIPDRFSAQQFSDYHSELNMSSLELGDSALYFCASSPSVTSGRWDTQYFGPGTRLTVL.

V usage is TRBV6-6 and J usage is TRBJ2-5; D might be TRBD2 (5 bases). The CDR3 is 12 residues long. CDR1 and CDR2 (germline): MNHNY, SVGAGI (reference sequence). V shed 8 bases and J shed 5 bases, with 12 bases lying between them. This CDR3 reads CASGSGSETQYF. The CDR3 nucleotides read TGTGCCAGCGGGAGTGGGAGTGAGACCCAGTACTTC.

V usage is TRBV18 and J usage is TRBJ1-1, with D maybe TRBD1 (5 bases). This CDR3 is 14 amino acids long. Germline V CDR1 and CDR2: KGHSH, LQKENI. The ends were cut back, 3 bases at V and 2 bases at J, with 10 bases in the middle. This CDR3 reads CASSPRTQNTEAFF. The CDR3 DNA is TGTGCCAGCTCACCTCGGACACAAAACACTGAAGCTTTCTTT. Filled out from reference TRBV18 and TRBJ1-1, the complete variable domain reads NAGVMQNPRHLVRRRGQEARLRCSPMKGHSHVYWYRQLPEEGLKFMVYLQKENIIDESGMPKERFSAEFPKEGPSILRIQQVVRGDSAAYFCASSPRTQNTEAFFGQGTRLTVV.

The gene calls are TRBV11-2 and TRBJ2-7; TRBD2 matches 13 bases. Germline V gene sequence: CDR1 SGHAT, CDR2 FQNNGV. The CDR3 has 15 amino acids. V lost 4 bases to trimming and J lost 3 bases; unmatched junction nucleotides: 3. CDR3 loop: CASSSGTSGIYEQYF. The CDR3 DNA follows: TGTGCCAGCAGCTCTGGGACTAGCGGGATCTACGAGCAGTACTTC.

V usage is TRBV10-3 and J usage is TRBJ2-7, with D possibly being TRBD1 (6 bases). V was clipped by 2 bases and J by 3 bases, with 14 bases between them. CDR3 length: 15 residues. The V gene's germline CDR1 is ENHRY and CDR2 SYGVKD. In DNA form, the CDR3 reads TGTGCCATCAGTGAGAGGGGAGAGGGGGTCTACGAGCAGTACTTC. Protein product: CAISERGEGVYEQYF.

V usage is TRBV5-4 and J usage is TRBJ2-3, with a possible D match to TRBD2 (6 bases). V was trimmed by 1 base and J by 0 bases, leaving 12 bases between them. The CDR3 extends over 16 amino acids. CDR1 and CDR2 from the germline V gene are SGHNT and YYREEE (reference sequence). This chain's CDR3 is CASSLRLAESTDTQYF. DNA of the CDR3: TGTGCCAGCAGCTTGAGGTTAGCGGAGAGCACAGATACGCAGTATTTT.

The CDR3 sequence is CASKTPEGSGANVLTF. In DNA, the CDR3 is TGTGCCAGTAAGACTCCTGAAGGCTCTGGGGCCAACGTCCTGACTTTC. This rearrangement joins TRBV19 to TRBJ2-6, with D unresolved. Trimming pared 7 bases from V and 0 bases from J, leaving 13 bases between. CDR1 and CDR2 (germline): LNHDA, SQIVND (reference sequence). The CDR3 is made up of 16 amino acids.

V usage is TRBV2 and J usage is TRBJ1-3; no reliable D call. The V end lost 8 bases, the J end lost 3 bases, and 8 bases lay between the germline ends. The CDR3 length is 12 residues. The germline gives CDR1 SNHLY, CDR2 FYNNEI. The CDR3 coding sequence is TGTGCCAGCGAGGCAGATGGAAACACCATATATTTT. Amino acid sequence: CASEADGNTIYF. Based on the CDR3 plus reference TRBV2 and TRBJ1-3, the full variable domain is EPEVTQTPSHQVTQMGQEVILRCVPISNHLYFYWYRQILGQKVEFLVSFYNNEISEKSEIFDDQFSVERPDGSNFTLKIRSTKLEDSAMYFCASEADGNTIYFGEGSWLTVV.

This sequence joins TRBV19 and TRBJ2-2, with D possibly being TRBD1 (5 bases). Germline values: CDR1 LNHDA, CDR2 SQIVND (reference sequence). CDR3 length equals 15 residues. The V and J ends lost 7 bases and 9 bases respectively, with 21 bases between them. For the CDR3, the DNA is TGTGCCAGTATATGGGGCGCCCAGTCTACGAGGGAGCTGTTTTTT. It specifies CASIWGAQSTRELFF. The whole variable domain, filled in from reference TRBV19 and TRBJ2-2, reads DGGITQSPKYLFRKEGQNVTLSCEQNLNHDAMYWYRQDPGQGLRLIYYSQIVNDFQKGDIAEGYSVSREKKESFPLTVTSAQKNPTAFYLCASIWGAQSTRELFFGEGSRLTVL.

The chain has TRBV28 and TRBJ1-1; 7 nucleotides match TRBD1. Germline lookup yields CDR1 MDHEN and CDR2 SYDVKM. This CDR3 has 14 residues. Germline trimming cut 5 bases from V and 6 bases from J; bases unmatched to any gene: 9. The CDR3 region has the DNA TGTGCCAGCAGTCAGGGACAGCCCGCACCTGAAGCTTTCTTT. Translation: CASSQGQPAPEAFF.

V gene TRBV9 combines with J gene TRBJ2-3; 8 bases match TRBD1. The J segment lost 0 bases and the V segment lost 3 bases, leaving 3 bases of the junction unmatched. CDR1 and CDR2 (germline): SGDLS, YYNGEE. The CDR3 contains 15 residues. The CDR3 reads CASSGRGPSTDTQYF. Here the CDR3 DNA reads TGTGCCAGCAGCGGCAGGGGGCCGAGCACAGATACGCAGTATTTT. Complete variable domain (other parts from reference TRBV9 and TRBJ2-3): DSGVTQTPKHLITATGQRVTLRCSPRSGDLSVYWYQQSLDQGLQFLIQYYNGEERAKGNILERFSAQQFPDLHSELNLSSLELGDSALYFCASSGRGPSTDTQYFGPGTRLTVL.

The chain employs TRBV30 and TRBJ2-5; 8 positions match TRBD2. The CDR3 has 13 residues. The V segment lost 4 bases and the J segment 5 bases; nucleotides outside the gene matches: 6. Germline CDR1 and CDR2: GTSNPN and SVGIG (reference sequence). The CDR3 bases are TGTGCCTGGAAGAAGGCTAGCGGGGAGACCCAGTACTTC. Translation: CAWKKASGETQYF.

The chain has TRBV2 and TRBJ2-1; 10 nucleotides align to TRBD2. In germline, CDR1 is SNHLY, CDR2 FYNNEI. This CDR3 comprises 13 residues. The trim removed 10 bases at V and 8 bases at J, leaving 8 bases unmatched. The chain's CDR3 is CATKRGGVYEQFF. Written as DNA, the CDR3 is TGTGCCACCAAGCGGGGGGGGGTATATGAGCAGTTCTTC.

The chain combines TRBV27 with TRBJ2-1; 9 nucleotides line up with TRBD2. The CDR3 has 16 amino acids. After removal of 7 bases from V and 7 bases from J, the junction contained 14 bases not matched to a gene. CDR1 and CDR2 from the germline V gene are MNHEY and SMNVEV (reference sequence). The CDR3 DNA sequence: TGTGCCAGCACCCAGCCCCTCCATAGCGGGGGTAATGAGCAGTTCTTC. The encoded protein is CASTQPLHSGGNEQFF.

The rearrangement links TRBV10-3 to TRBJ1-1, with 7 positions matching TRBD1. The germline V gene encodes CDR1 ENHRY and CDR2 SYGVKD. V gave up 6 bases and J gave up 1 base; unmatched junction bases: 8. The CDR3 length is 15 residues. DNA for the CDR3: TGTGCCATCAGCCCAAGACAGGGCGAGAACACTGAAGCTTTCTTT. Encoded protein: CAISPRQGENTEAFF.

This sequence joins TRBV28 and TRBJ2-7; perhaps TRBD1 as D (5 bases). V lost 5 bases and J lost 1, with 9 bases in between. Germline CDR1 is MDHEN and CDR2 is SYDVKM. The CDR3 covers 13 residues. This CDR3 reads CASSKTGSYEQYF. CDR3 bases: TGTGCCAGCAGTAAAACAGGTTCCTACGAGCAGTACTTC.

The chain recombines TRBV9 with TRBJ2-2; D call uncertain. The CDR3 contains 16 residues. The germline V and J ends were trimmed by 0 bases and 2 bases, with 11 bases remaining between them. CDR1 is SGDLS, CDR2 YYNGEE, per germline. The CDR3 coding sequence is TGTGCCAGCAGCGTAGGTAGCAACCTCAACACCGGGGAGCTGTTTTTT. It translates to CASSVGSNLNTGELFF.

The chain recombines TRBV4-3 with TRBJ2-7, with D perhaps matching TRBD2 (6 bases). CDR1 is LGHNA, CDR2 YSLEER, per germline. V was shortened by 1 base and J by 4 bases, with 11 bases between the two germline ends. The CDR3 totals 14 residues. The DNA of the CDR3 is TGCGCCAGCAGCCAAGTTCGCGGGGTTTACGAGCAGTACTTC. Translating it yields CASSQVRGVYEQYF.

The chain uses TRBV11-3 and TRBJ2-7; 15 bases are a match to TRBD2. Germline CDR1 and CDR2: SGHNT and YENEEA. V lost 1 base and J lost 7; bases outside the gene matches: 2. The CDR3 has 15 amino acids. The CDR3 coding sequence is TGTGCCAGCAGCTTAGCGGGACTAGCGGGAGGAGAGCAGTACTTC. Translated: CASSLAGLAGGEQYF.

V is TRBV30 and J is TRBJ2-1, with a tentative D call TRBD2 (5 bases). Germline assignment: CDR1 GTSNPN and CDR2 SVGIG (reference sequence). This CDR3 spans 13 amino acids. V was shortened by 0 bases and J by 8 bases, with 11 bases between the two germline ends. CDR3 bases: TGTGCCTGGAGTGTACGGGGTGGGGATGAGCAGTTCTTC. Its translation is CAWSVRGGDEQFF.

The V gene is TRBV5-5, the J gene TRBJ2-5, with TRBD1 matching 7 bases. CDR1 and CDR2 (germline): SGHKS, YYEKEE (reference sequence). The V and J ends lost 3 bases and 4 bases, in that order; junction bases with no gene match: 12. This CDR3 is 16 amino acids long. The CDR3 reads CASSSPPDRVSETQYF. Written as DNA, the CDR3 is TGTGCCAGCAGCTCCCCACCAGACAGGGTTTCAGAGACCCAGTACTTC.

The V gene is TRBV9, the J gene TRBJ2-4; maybe TRBD1 (5 bases). The CDR3 sequence is 18 residues long. CDR1 is SGDLS, CDR2 YYNGEE, per germline. V was pared by 4 bases and J by 1 base, with 21 bases between. Here the CDR3 DNA reads TGTGCCAGCAGCCCCTTTCACGGCCAGGGTGGTGCCAAAAACATTCAGTACTTC. This gives the protein CASSPFHGQGGAKNIQYF.

CDR3 loop: CASSQDWGLGSGNTIYF. CDR3 DNA sequence: TGTGCCAGCAGCCAAGATTGGGGCCTGGGGTCTGGAAACACCATATATTTT. The rearrangement uses TRBV4-2 and TRBJ1-3, with D perhaps matching TRBD1 (5 bases). V was clipped by 0 bases and J by 1 base, with 13 bases between them. Germline CDR1 is LGHNA and CDR2 is YNFKEQ. The CDR3 extends over 17 amino acids.

The V and J genes are TRBV27 and TRBJ1-2; 7 bases line up with TRBD1. The V gene end was trimmed by 2 bases and the J gene end by 9 bases; junction bases not matched to a gene: 15. CDR3 length: 16 residues. In germline, CDR1 is MNHEY, CDR2 SMNVEV (reference sequence). The CDR3 nucleotides are TGTGCCAGCAGTTTAAGGTGGACAGGTGATTTGGGTCGCTACACCTTC. This codes for CASSLRWTGDLGRYTF.

On this clone itself: The identical CDR3 is also encoded by other nucleotide sequences in the sample. This chain links TRBV5-1 with TRBJ2-7; 8 bases map to TRBD1. This CDR3 spans 14 amino acids. Germline V CDR1 and CDR2: SGHRS, YFSETQ. V gave up 0 bases and J gave up 2 bases; unmatched junction bases: 1. This chain's CDR3 is CASSLAQGAYEQYF. CDR3 DNA sequence: TGCGCCAGCAGCTTGGCACAGGGGGCCTACGAGCAGTACTTC. The variable domain in full, with the rest retrieved from reference TRBV5-1 and TRBJ2-7, is KAGVTQTPRYLIKTRGQQVTLSCSPISGHRSVSWYQQTPGQGLQFLFEYFSETQRNKGNFPGRFSGRQFSNSRSEMNVSTLELGDSALYLCASSLAQGAYEQYFGPGTRLTVT.